Each of the 5 T cell receptor beta chains below was sequenced from the same sample in a study of T cell responses to AZD1222 COVID-19 vaccine. The method was immunoSEQ multiplex PCR; TCRdb's version includes in-frame clones alone and lacks a portion of them. The sample shows some 150,000 clones, around 90% of them seen only once. The specimen was peripheral blood, collected 28 days after the second AZD1222 dose. These receptors came from an adult who received the AZD1222 COVID-19 vaccine.

This clone was seen once. The chain carries TRBV2 and TRBJ1-2, with D uncertain. The CDR3 is 15 residues long. The V end was cut by 0 bases, the J end by 6 bases, with 14 bases between. Per germline, CDR1 SNHLY and CDR2 FYNNEI. The CDR3 coding sequence is TGTGCCAGCAGTGAAGCGCGGCTACCATCAGATGGCTACACCTTC. The encoded protein is CASSEARLPSDGYTF.

The chain employs TRBV27 and TRBJ1-2, with D perhaps TRBD1 (5 bases). The CDR3 totals 16 residues. V lost 0 bases and J 2 bases, leaving 13 bases between the germline ends. The germline gives CDR1 MNHEY, CDR2 SMNVEV (reference sequence). The CDR3 protein is CASSLSRDPSNYGYTF. Here the CDR3 DNA reads TGTGCCAGCAGTTTATCCCGGGACCCCTCGAACTATGGCTACACCTTC.

The chain is built from TRBV10-3 and TRBJ2-5; D might be TRBD2 (6 bases). V lost 3 bases, J lost 5 bases, and 19 bases lay in between. Germline V gives CDR1 ENHRY, CDR2 SYGVKD. The CDR3 runs 16 residues. The CDR3 here is CAISDRTGAFVETQYF. Written as DNA, the CDR3 is TGTGCCATCAGTGACAGGACGGGAGCGTTTGTGGAGACCCAGTACTTC.

The chain combines TRBV29-1 with TRBJ2-6; possible D gene TRBD2, 5 bases. V dropped 6 bases and J dropped 0 bases, with 30 bases sitting between them. The germline gives CDR1 SQVTM, CDR2 ANQGSEA. The CDR3 is 21 amino acids. CDR3 nucleotides: TGCAGCGTCGGGGAAGTTGAAGCCGATTGGACCCAGCTCTCTGGGGCCAACGTCCTGACTTTC. Translating gives CSVGEVEADWTQLSGANVLTF.

The chain is built from TRBV5-5 and TRBJ2-1, with D hard to call. The CDR3 is 16 residues long. V dropped 1 base and J dropped 5 bases, with 16 bases sitting between them. Germline CDR1 reads SGHKS; CDR2 reads YYEKEE (reference sequence). CDR3: CASSLSSLSLNNEQFF. CDR3 sequence (DNA): TGTGCCAGCAGCTTGTCGAGCCTTTCCCTCAACAATGAGCAGTTCTTC.